The 27 T cell receptor beta chains below were found in one sample sequenced in a study of chemoradiotherapy in HPV16-positive cancers. Here immunoSEQ multiplex PCR was the method, and the copy in TCRdb shows in-frame clones only, minus some. The sample lists about 5,900 clones; roughly 80% were seen once. Sequencing used tumor tissue, obtained from a patient who underwent chemoradiotherapy. Receptor source: a human donor with HPV-associated anogenital cancer.

Here the CDR3 reads CASSPNHYEQYF. In nucleotides, the CDR3 is TGTGCCAGCTCACCAAACCACTACGAGCAGTACTTC. The chain joins TRBV18 to TRBJ2-7, with D unclear. With 2 bases removed from V and 3 bases from J, the gap between germline ends came to 5 bases. The CDR3 runs to 12 residues. The V gene's germline CDR1 is KGHSH and CDR2 LQKENI. The whole variable domain, filled in from reference TRBV18 and TRBJ2-7, reads NAGVMQNPRHLVRRRGQEARLRCSPMKGHSHVYWYRQLPEEGLKFMVYLQKENIIDESGMPKERFSAEFPKEGPSILRIQQVVRGDSAAYFCASSPNHYEQYFGPGTRLTVT.

V is TRBV6-5 and J is TRBJ2-7; 8 nucleotides agree with TRBD1. Germline V gene sequence: CDR1 MNHEY, CDR2 SVGAGI. The CDR3 contains 13 residues. The junction had 4 bases not matched to a gene; V was cut back by 6 bases and J by 3 bases. CDR3 sequence (DNA): TGTGCCAGCAGAGACAGGGGCGACTACGAGCAGTACTTC. Protein sequence: CASRDRGDYEQYF.

The chain has TRBV7-2 and TRBJ2-3, with 7 bases identical to TRBD2. Germline CDR1 is SGHTA and CDR2 is FQGNSA. V was clipped by 0 bases and J by 0 bases; unmatched bases: 3. The CDR3 is 16 amino acids. CDR3 sequence reads: CASSLAGSGSTDTQYF. CDR3 DNA sequence: TGTGCCAGCAGCTTAGCAGGTAGCGGGAGCACAGATACGCAGTATTTT.

V is TRBV5-5 and J is TRBJ1-1, with D tentatively TRBD1 (6 bases). CDR3 length equals 14 residues. CDR1 and CDR2 (germline): SGHKS, YYEKEE (reference sequence). Between the trimmed V and J ends, which lost 2 bases and 5 bases, there was a span of 13 bases. In nucleotides, the CDR3 is TGTGCCAGCAGCTTCGGGGGCGGAATGACTGAAGCTTTCTTT. It specifies CASSFGGGMTEAFF.

CDR3 protein: CASSLVGERDQAFF. CDR3 DNA sequence: TGTGCCAGCAGCTTAGTCGGGGAGAGGGATCAAGCTTTCTTT. The J gene is TRBJ1-1, the V gene TRBV7-9; D ambiguous. This CDR3 comprises 14 residues. Germline CDR1 and CDR2: SEHNR and FQNEAQ (reference sequence). V lost 1 base and J lost 9, with 15 bases in between.

This clone has a handful of counts. V is TRBV18 and J is TRBJ1-4, with TRBD1 matching 7 bases. The CDR3 spans 17 residues. Losses at the gene ends were 3 bases for V and 0 bases for J; bases not matched to a gene: 7. The germline V gene encodes CDR1 KGHSH and CDR2 LQKENI. The CDR3 DNA is TGTGCCAGCTCACCGATTAGACAGGGACCAACTAATGAAAAACTGTTTTTT. It is translated as CASSPIRQGPTNEKLFF. The full variable domain, its missing parts supplied by reference TRBV18 and TRBJ1-4, is NAGVMQNPRHLVRRRGQEARLRCSPMKGHSHVYWYRQLPEEGLKFMVYLQKENIIDESGMPKERFSAEFPKEGPSILRIQQVVRGDSAAYFCASSPIRQGPTNEKLFFGSGTQLSVL.

This clone has just one count. The chain couples TRBV5-1 to TRBJ2-1, with 8 bases that match TRBD1. The CDR3 runs to 17 residues. Germline V lookup: CDR1 SGHRS, CDR2 YFSETQ. Unmatched junction bases numbered 10, after V lost 4 bases and J lost 1 base. CDR3 coding DNA: TGCGCCAGCAGCCCTGGACAGGGCGTTTCATCCTACAATGAGCAGTTCTTC. Translated, it gives CASSPGQGVSSYNEQFF.

This sequence joins TRBV7-9 and TRBJ2-7; 11 bases are a match to TRBD1. The CDR3 is 15 residues long. Per the germline V gene, CDR1 is SEHNR and CDR2 is FQNEAQ (reference sequence). Losses at the gene ends were 4 bases for V and 2 bases for J; bases not matched to a gene: 4. The CDR3 loop is CASSSGQGETYEQYF. The CDR3 DNA is TGTGCCAGCAGCTCGGGACAGGGGGAGACCTACGAGCAGTACTTC.

The CDR3 is CASSDPGRPVGELFF. As DNA, the CDR3 is TGTGCCAGCAGTGACCCCGGACGTCCGGTTGGGGAGCTGTTTTTT. The chain couples TRBV6-6 to TRBJ2-2, with unresolved D. Deletions cut 5 bases from V and 8 bases from J, with 18 bases between. This CDR3 is 15 amino acids long. The germline gives CDR1 MNHNY, CDR2 SVGAGI (reference sequence).

This rearrangement joins TRBV9 to TRBJ1-1; D not resolved. Looked up from germline, CDR1 is SGDLS and CDR2 is YYNGEE. V was pared by 0 bases and J by 5 bases, with 8 bases between. This CDR3 has 13 amino acids. CDR3 region: CASSVVARTEAFF. CDR3 DNA sequence: TGTGCCAGCAGCGTAGTCGCGAGAACTGAAGCTTTCTTT.

This chain uses TRBV7-7 with TRBJ2-5, with D perhaps TRBD1 (5 bases). Germline V gene sequence: CDR1 SSHAT, CDR2 FNYEAQ (reference sequence). This CDR3 spans 16 amino acids. The V gene lost 5 bases and the J gene lost 1 base, with 17 bases spanning the gap. DNA for the CDR3: TGTGCCAGCAGCGCAGGGCCAGGTTCCCCCCAAGAGACCCAGTACTTC. It is translated as CASSAGPGSPQETQYF. Full variable domain (missing parts from reference TRBV7-7 and TRBJ2-5): GAGVSQSPRYKVTKRGQDVTLRCDPISSHATLYWYQQALGQGPEFLTYFNYEAQPDKSGLPSDRFSAERPEGSISTLTIQRTEQRDSAMYRCASSAGPGSPQETQYFGPGTRLLVL.

This sequence joins TRBV4-2 and TRBJ1-4, with a tentative D call TRBD1 (5 bases). CDR3 length: 14 amino acids. The V end was cut by 2 bases, the J end by 4 bases, with 8 bases between. Germline V lookup: CDR1 LGHNA, CDR2 YNFKEQ. The CDR3 reads CASSQWGDNEKLFF. As DNA, the CDR3 is TGTGCCAGCAGCCAATGGGGGGATAATGAAAAACTGTTTTTT.

This chain joins TRBV5-4 and TRBJ1-2; D remains ambiguous. With 2 bases removed from V and 3 bases from J, the gap between germline ends came to 11 bases. This CDR3 is 14 amino acids long. CDR1 and CDR2 from the germline V gene are SGHNT and YYREEE (reference sequence). CDR3 region: CASSFVSGDYGYTF. The CDR3 DNA is TGTGCCAGCAGCTTCGTTTCGGGTGACTATGGCTACACCTTC.

CDR3 in DNA: TGCAGCGTTCACATCCCGGGACAGGGATACTATGGCTACACCTTC. Residues: CSVHIPGQGYYGYTF. The chain recombines TRBV29-1 with TRBJ1-2, with 9 bases identical to TRBD1. The CDR3 extends over 15 amino acids. Trimming took 5 bases from V and 3 from J; bases not matched to a gene: 10. Per the germline V gene, CDR1 is SQVTM and CDR2 is ANQGSEA. The full variable domain, in which reference TRBV29-1 and TRBJ1-2 provide the parts outside the CDR3, is SAVISQKPSRDICQRGTSLTIQCQVDSQVTMMFWYRQQPGQSLTLIATANQGSEATYESGFVIDKFPISRPNLTFSTLTVSNMSPEDSSIYLCSVHIPGQGYYGYTFGSGTRLTVV.

The gene calls are TRBV19 and TRBJ2-3; D unresolved. Per the germline V gene, CDR1 is LNHDA and CDR2 is SQIVND (reference sequence). The germline V and J ends were trimmed by 10 bases and 0 bases, with 11 bases remaining between them. The CDR3 is 13 residues long. The CDR3 is CATNGGSTDTQYF. CDR3 bases: TGTGCCACCAACGGCGGTAGCACAGATACGCAGTATTTT.

The chain joins TRBV7-2 to TRBJ2-3, with 7 bases lining up with TRBD2. Germline trimming cut 5 bases from V and 1 base from J; bases unmatched to any gene: 9. This CDR3 is built from 16 residues. Germline V gene sequence: CDR1 SGHTA, CDR2 FQGNSA. DNA of the CDR3: TGTGCCAGCAGCCAGAGGCGGGGGTATCGCACAGATACGCAGTATTTT. Protein: CASSQRRGYRTDTQYF.

The rearrangement joins TRBV19 to TRBJ2-7, with 7 bases that match TRBD1. Germline V gene data show CDR1 as LNHDA and CDR2 as SQIVND (reference sequence). This CDR3 comprises 15 residues. The V gene end was trimmed by 2 bases and the J gene end by 2 bases; junction bases not matched to a gene: 6. The CDR3 bases are TGTGCCAGTAGTATAAGTCTGACAGGGCCCTACGAGCAGTACTTC. It specifies CASSISLTGPYEQYF. Using reference TRBV19 and TRBJ2-7 for the parts outside the CDR3, the full variable domain is DGGITQSPKYLFRKEGQNVTLSCEQNLNHDAMYWYRQDPGQGLRLIYYSQIVNDFQKGDIAEGYSVSREKKESFPLTVTSAQKNPTAFYLCASSISLTGPYEQYFGPGTRLTVT.

This chain joins TRBV5-6 and TRBJ2-2; D is undetermined. Germline CDR1 SGHDT, CDR2 YYEEEE. This CDR3 region has 14 residues. V was pared by 5 bases and J by 7 bases, with 15 bases between. The CDR3 loop is CASRSGSQVGELFF. The CDR3 DNA reads as TGTGCCAGCAGATCCGGGTCCCAGGTCGGGGAGCTGTTTTTT.

This chain joins TRBV6-4 and TRBJ1-2, with D hard to call. The CDR3 runs 15 residues. From germline, CDR1 is MRHNA and CDR2 SNTAGT. V shed 6 bases and J shed 0 bases, with 14 bases lying between them. DNA for the CDR3: TGTGCCAGCAGCGAGACCGAGGAAGCTAACTATGGCTACACCTTC. Translated, it gives CASSETEEANYGYTF.

By share, this clone counts as large. This sequence joins TRBV6-1 and TRBJ2-5; D unclear. With 7 bases removed from V and 2 bases from J, the gap between germline ends came to 11 bases. Per the germline V gene, CDR1 is MNHNS and CDR2 is SASEGT. The CDR3 sequence is 13 residues long. In DNA, the CDR3 is TGTGCCAGCAAAAGTGGGGATCAAGAGACCCAGTACTTC. This codes for CASKSGDQETQYF.

V and J are TRBV4-3 and TRBJ2-5; either TRBD1 or TRBD2 may fit D (5 bases each). The CDR3 totals 16 residues. Germline CDR1 and CDR2: LGHNA and YSLEER. V was pared by 0 bases and J by 1 base, with 12 bases between. The CDR3 DNA reads TGCGCCAGCAGCCAAGATCTACCCGGGACCCAAGAGACCCAGTACTTC. Its protein product is CASSQDLPGTQETQYF.

V usage is TRBV5-6 and J usage is TRBJ1-2; no reliable D call. This CDR3 is 14 amino acids long. Trimming removed 4 bases from V and 7 bases from J, with 17 bases in between. The germline V gene encodes CDR1 SGHDT and CDR2 YYEEEE. The CDR3 here is CASSPILISFGYTF. CDR3 nucleotide sequence: TGTGCCAGCAGCCCTATCCTAATCTCTTTTGGCTACACCTTC.

The chain combines TRBV9 with TRBJ1-3; D is unclear. The CDR3 is made up of 14 amino acids. CDR1 SGDLS and CDR2 YYNGEE come from the germline V gene. With 3 bases removed from V and 0 bases from J, the gap between germline ends came to 7 bases. In DNA, the CDR3 is TGTGCCAGCAGCGCAAGCAACTCTGGAAACACCATATATTTT. Protein sequence: CASSASNSGNTIYF.

The chain couples TRBV19 to TRBJ1-5; D not resolved. The CDR3 is 12 amino acids. V was clipped by 6 bases and J by 6 bases, with 9 bases between them. CDR1 is LNHDA, CDR2 SQIVND, per germline (reference sequence). In nucleotides, the CDR3 is TGTGCCAGTAGATTGGTCGGTCAGCCCCAGCATTTT. Translation gives CASRLVGQPQHF.

The V gene is TRBV6-6, the J gene TRBJ1-5; D remains ambiguous. This CDR3 is built from 13 residues. Germline values: CDR1 MNHNY, CDR2 SVGAGI (reference sequence). V lost 6 bases to trimming and J lost 9 bases, with 15 bases between them. Here the CDR3 reads CASSPDGATPQHF. CDR3 in DNA: TGTGCCAGCAGCCCTGACGGTGCAACGCCCCAGCATTTT.

A word on this clone: Other DNA sequences in the sample encode the same CDR3. This chain joins TRBV5-6 and TRBJ2-3; D might be TRBD1 or TRBD2, each matching 6 bases. V was clipped by 2 bases and J by 4 bases, with 8 bases between them. Germline assignment: CDR1 SGHDT and CDR2 YYEEEE. The CDR3 covers 13 residues. CDR3 DNA: TGTGCCAGCAGCTTAGGGGGGCCAGATACGCAGTATTTT. Translated: CASSLGGPDTQYF.

This chain connects TRBV19 to TRBJ2-2, with 7 bases matching TRBD1. The CDR3 has 14 amino acids. Germline CDR1 LNHDA, CDR2 SQIVND (reference sequence). With V trimmed by 6 bases and J by 4 bases, 5 bases remained unmatched. This chain's CDR3 is CASSKQGTTGELFF. CDR3 DNA sequence: TGTGCCAGTAGCAAACAGGGGACCACCGGGGAGCTGTTTTTT.